The 10 T cell receptor beta chains below all came from one sample that was sequenced in a study of cytomegalovirus exposure and HLA in healthy donors. In the PCR, 60 Vbeta and 13 Jbeta primers were used. The assay was immunoSEQ multiplex PCR, and TCRdb's table has in-frame clones only and misses some. The sample holds 85,000 to 130,000 clones, nearly 80% seen once. The sequenced sample was PBMCs. Every receptor here comes from a man in his 60s in good health and CMV-seropositive.

This chain links TRBV7-2 with TRBJ2-3; 9 bases are a match to TRBD2. J lost 4 bases, V lost 5 bases, and 7 bases had no gene match. CDR1 and CDR2 from the germline V gene are SGHTA and FQGNSA. CDR3 size: 15 residues. The CDR3 DNA reads as TGTGCCAGCAGCCGACAGGCGGGGGGGCCAGATACGCAGTATTTT. Its translation: CASSRQAGGPDTQYF. Combining the CDR3 with reference TRBV7-2 and TRBJ2-3 gives the whole variable domain GAGVSQSPSNKVTEKGKDVELRCDPISGHTALYWYRQSLGQGLEFLIYFQGNSAPDKSGLPSDRFSAERTGGSVSTLTIQRTQQEDSAVYLCASSRQAGGPDTQYFGPGTRLTVL.

The CDR3 DNA follows: TGCGCCAGCAGCTTGCGACAGGGAGGAGATACGCAGTATTTT. Its translation: CASSLRQGGDTQYF. The genes are TRBV5-1 and TRBJ2-3; D may be TRBD1 (7 bases). CDR3 length: 14 residues. V lost 1 base and J 5 bases, leaving 11 bases between the germline ends. CDR1 is SGHRS, CDR2 YFSETQ, per germline.

This chain connects TRBV11-1 to TRBJ2-7; D is possibly TRBD1 (6 bases). The CDR3 sequence is 13 residues long. With 6 bases removed from V and 5 bases from J, the gap between germline ends came to 14 bases. Germline assignment: CDR1 SGHAT and CDR2 FQDESV (reference sequence). The CDR3 protein is CASRRIQGNEQYF. The CDR3 DNA reads as TGTGCCAGCAGGCGAATACAGGGAAACGAGCAGTACTTC.

This chain links TRBV7-9 with TRBJ1-2, with 7 bases lining up with TRBD1. Losses at the gene ends were 8 bases for V and 4 bases for J; bases not matched to a gene: 10. CDR3 length: 14 amino acids. Germline assignment: CDR1 SEHNR and CDR2 FQNEAQ (reference sequence). The CDR3 protein is CASGKGTEPYGYTF. DNA of the CDR3: TGTGCCAGCGGTAAGGGGACAGAACCCTATGGCTACACCTTC. Full variable domain (rest looked up from reference TRBV7-9 and TRBJ1-2): DTGVSQNPRHKITKRGQNVTFRCDPISEHNRLYWYRQTLGQGPEFLTYFQNEAQLEKSRLLSDRFSAERPKGSFSTLEIQRTEQGDSAMYLCASGKGTEPYGYTFGSGTRLTVV.

The chain joins TRBV28 to TRBJ1-5; D is ambiguous. In germline, CDR1 is MDHEN, CDR2 SYDVKM. V dropped 7 bases and J dropped 5 bases, with 12 bases sitting between them. The CDR3 consists of 13 residues. CDR3 DNA: TGTGCCAGCACGGACTTCCTGGATCAGCCCCAGCATTTT. Amino acid sequence: CASTDFLDQPQHF.

The CDR3 nucleotides read TGTGCCAGCAGTTACTCCCGGGACAGCGAGTCTGGGGAGCAGTACTTC. Residues: CASSYSRDSESGEQYF. This chain joins TRBV6-5 and TRBJ2-7; 7 bases line up with TRBD1. Losses at the gene ends were 0 bases for V and 7 bases for J; bases not matched to a gene: 12. CDR1 is MNHEY, CDR2 SVGAGI, per germline. There are 16 residues in the CDR3.

The chain combines TRBV7-2 with TRBJ1-5; D is ambiguous. The CDR3 length is 15 residues. Trimming removed 5 bases from V and 0 bases from J, with 11 bases in between. Germline loops: CDR1 SGHTA, CDR2 FQGNSA. CDR3 amino acids: CASSITSNSNQPQHF. The CDR3 DNA reads as TGTGCCAGCAGCATTACAAGTAATAGCAATCAGCCCCAGCATTTT.

The chain employs TRBV6-4 and TRBJ2-3; a possible D gene is TRBD2 (6 bases). Trimming stripped 4 bases from V and 4 bases from J, with 15 bases between. The CDR3 has 15 amino acids. The germline gives CDR1 MRHNA, CDR2 SNTAGT. For the CDR3, the DNA is TGTGCCAGCAGTGCCCGGGACTCTCTTTCAGATACGCAGTATTTT. Translation: CASSARDSLSDTQYF.

The CDR3 loop reads CASSLERRSSYNEQFF. The CDR3 bases are TGCGCCAGCAGCCTGGAAAGGAGGAGCTCCTACAATGAGCAGTTCTTC. This rearrangement joins TRBV5-1 to TRBJ2-1; tentatively, D is TRBD2 (5 bases). Germline assignment: CDR1 SGHRS and CDR2 YFSETQ. V was cut by 4 bases and J by 0 bases, with 14 bases left in between. The CDR3 spans 16 residues.

The rearrangement uses TRBV7-9 and TRBJ1-2, with D tentatively TRBD1 (5 bases). The CDR3 is 13 residues long. CDR1 and CDR2 from the germline V gene are SEHNR and FQNEAQ (reference sequence). Trimming cost V 3 bases and J 6 bases, with 11 bases left between them. The CDR3 protein is CASSLADSHGYTF. The DNA of the CDR3 is TGTGCCAGCAGCTTGGCCGACAGCCATGGCTACACCTTC.